This is a list of T cell receptor beta chains from one sample in a study of PD-1 blockade in classical Hodgkin lymphoma. The protocol was immunoSEQ multiplex PCR, while the TCRdb copy is restricted to in-frame clones and leaves out a portion. The repertoire includes 100,000 or so clones, around nine tenths of them detected once, and around a fifth sits in the top ten. The sample was peripheral blood mononuclear cells (PBMCs), taken before the fourth cycle of nivolumab. Receptor source: a human donor with classical Hodgkin lymphoma. Each CDR3 is given with its conserved first and last residue. A D gene is named only where the DNA matches it firmly. Only some rows state a clone size, as once, few, many or a class for expanded clones.

d_gene,v_gene,j_gene,abundance,CDR3nt,CDR3aa
TRBD1,TRBV29-1,TRBJ1-6,.,TGCAGCGTTCGGACAGGGGGTTCTTCACCCCTCCACTTT,CSVRTGGSSPLHF
.,TRBV5-1,TRBJ2-7,.,TGCGCCAGCAGCTTGGGACCGGCCAACGAGCAGTACTTC,CASSLGPANEQYF
TRBD1,TRBV15,TRBJ1-1,.,TGTGCCACCAGCAGAGTCGGGGACAGCTTACGGGGGACTGAAGCTTTCTTT,CATSRVGDSLRGTEAFF
.,TRBV19,TRBJ1-2,.,TGTGCCAGTAGTTGGGGGGGCCTCGTCGGCTACACCTTC,CASSWGGLVGYTF
TRBD2,TRBV6-6,TRBJ2-3,.,TGTGCCAGCGCGACTAGCGGGGGCACAGATACGCAGTATTTT,CASATSGGTDTQYF
TRBD1,TRBV5-8,TRBJ2-6,.,TGTGCCAGCACCGGGACAGGGGCTGGGGCCAACGTCCTGACTTTC,CASTGTGAGANVLTF
.,TRBV9,TRBJ2-7,.,TGTGCCAGCAGTCCTGGGCCATCCTACGAGCAGTACTTC,CASSPGPSYEQYF
.,TRBV6-5,TRBJ2-4,.,TGTGCCAGCACCACGTTCAGGGAAGCCAAAAACATTCAGTACTTC,CASTTFREAKNIQYF
TRBD1,TRBV6-1,TRBJ2-2,.,TGTGCCAGCAGTGAAGCAGGGACAGGCACCGGGGAGCTGTTTTTT,CASSEAGTGTGELFF
TRBD1,TRBV4-1,TRBJ1-4,.,TGCGCCAGCAGCCAACCTGGGACAGGGGTTAATGAAAAACTGTTTTTT,CASSQPGTGVNEKLFF
TRBD2,TRBV4-2,TRBJ2-3,.,TGTGCCAGCAGCCAAGTAGCGGGAGGTGCAGATACGCAGTATTTT,CASSQVAGGADTQYF
.,TRBV11-2,TRBJ2-7,.,TGTGCCAGCAGCTTAGAATGGCGTAGCGAGCAGTACTTC,CASSLEWRSEQYF
.,TRBV6-5,TRBJ2-1,.,TGTGCCAGCAGAAGGACCCACTTCACCAATGAGCAGTTCTTC,CASRRTHFTNEQFF
.,TRBV19,TRBJ1-4,.,TGTGCCAGTAGTATTGGAGCTAGGAATGAAAAACTGTTTTTT,CASSIGARNEKLFF
.,TRBV30,TRBJ2-1,.,TGTGCCTGGAGCAGCGACCCCAATGAGCAGTTCTTC,CAWSSDPNEQFF
.,TRBV27,TRBJ2-2,.,TGTGCCAGCAGTTTTCTAGCGAACACCGGGGAGCTGTTTTTT,CASSFLANTGELFF
TRBD2,TRBV5-6,TRBJ2-1,.,TGTGCCAGCACGCGGCGGGGCGGGAGGCCACAGAAGGATGAGCAGTTCTTC,CASTRRGGRPQKDEQFF
.,TRBV7-9,TRBJ2-1,.,TGTGCCAGCAGCACCGGGGCTCACAGCACCCATGAGCAGTTCTTC,CASSTGAHSTHEQFF
TRBD1,TRBV6-6,TRBJ1-1,.,TGTGCCAGTAGGCCCCAGACAGGGGCACAGAACACTGAAGCTTTCTTT,CASRPQTGAQNTEAFF
.,TRBV6-5,TRBJ1-5,.,TGTGCCAGCAGTTACGACAGGAAAGGGGGCAATCAGCCCCAGCATTTT,CASSYDRKGGNQPQHF
TRBD1,TRBV5-6,TRBJ1-2,.,TGTGCCAGCAGCGGGGACAGGGTGTATGGCTACACCTTC,CASSGDRVYGYTF
TRBD2,TRBV30,TRBJ2-1,.,TGTGCCTGGAACGGGGGACTAGCGGGGTCAAAGCAGTTCTTC,CAWNGGLAGSKQFF
.,TRBV11-2,TRBJ2-5,.,TGTGCCAGCAGCAAGGGCAGGCCCATACAAGAGACCCAGTACTTC,CASSKGRPIQETQYF
.,TRBV19,TRBJ2-3,once,TGTGCCAGTAGTACCACCCCTTGGCAAGATACGCAGTATTTT,CASSTTPWQDTQYF
TRBD1,TRBV4-3,TRBJ1-4,.,TGCGCCAGCAGCCAAGAGGGAGTCGGAGGGGGCTACGGCGAAAAACTGTTTTTT,CASSQEGVGGGYGEKLFF
.,TRBV19,TRBJ1-1,.,TGTGCCAGTAGTATTCATGGGGAGACCACTGAAGCTTTCTTT,CASSIHGETTEAFF
.,TRBV28,TRBJ2-1,.,TGTGCCAGCAGTCCTTTCCGGGCAACCCACAATGAGCAGTTCTTC,CASSPFRATHNEQFF
TRBD1,TRBV2,TRBJ1-1,.,TGTGCCAGCAGTGTTCAGACAGGGGGAACTGAAGCTTTCTTT,CASSVQTGGTEAFF
TRBD1,TRBV6-1,TRBJ1-2,few,TGTGCCAGCAGCGAACAGGGGGCGGTAGTCAATGGCTACACCTTC,CASSEQGAVVNGYTF
TRBD2,TRBV5-6,TRBJ2-7,.,TGTGCCAGCAGCTCGTATGGCGGGAGTCTCTACGAGCAGTACTTC,CASSSYGGSLYEQYF
.,TRBV29-1,TRBJ1-1,.,TGCAGCGTTTGTTGGTTATGGGGCACTGAAGCTTTCTTT,CSVCWLWGTEAFF
TRBD2,TRBV7-2,TRBJ2-2,.,TGTGCCAGCAGCTTAGCTAGCGGGGCCCCCGGGGAGCTGTTTTTT,CASSLASGAPGELFF
.,TRBV28,TRBJ1-5,few,TGTGCCAGCAGCCCGGCCAGCCGACAGCCCCAGCATTTT,CASSPASRQPQHF
.,TRBV29-1,TRBJ2-7,.,TGCAGCGTTGAAGATGAGGGTTACGAGCAGTACTTC,CSVEDEGYEQYF
TRBD2,TRBV6-6,TRBJ2-1,.,TGTGCCAGCAAGCTAACTAGCGGGACCGTGGAGCAGTTCTTC,CASKLTSGTVEQFF
TRBD2,TRBV7-9,TRBJ2-3,once,TGTGCCAGCAGCTTGACTAGCGGGAGCACAGATACGCAGTATTTT,CASSLTSGSTDTQYF
TRBD1,TRBV4-1,TRBJ1-3,.,TGCGCCAGCAGCCAGGACAGGGGGCTGGGAAACACCATATATTTT,CASSQDRGLGNTIYF
.,TRBV27,TRBJ1-1,.,TGTGCCAGCAGAGATCAACCCTGGGGGGGCGGGAAGGCTTTCTTT,CASRDQPWGGGKAFF
.,TRBV6-1,TRBJ1-3,.,TGTGCCAGCAGAGAACTTGGCTCTGGAAACACCATATATTTT,CASRELGSGNTIYF
TRBD1,TRBV2,TRBJ2-1,.,TGTGCCAGCAGACCTACAGGGGGCGGTGAGCAGTTCTTC,CASRPTGGGEQFF
.,TRBV7-9,TRBJ2-7,.,TGTGCCAGCAGCCCCAGCTCCCTCTACGAGCAGTACTTC,CASSPSSLYEQYF
.,TRBV9,TRBJ1-1,.,TGTGCCAGCACCCCAGATGGCGGAAACACTGAAGCTTTCTTT,CASTPDGGNTEAFF
.,TRBV5-4,TRBJ1-1,.,TGTGCCAGCAGCATGGGGGTGGGGGCTGAAGCTTTCTTT,CASSMGVGAEAFF
TRBD2,TRBV4-3,TRBJ2-7,.,TGCGCCAGCAGCCCTCTTTTGGGGGGGAACTACGAGCAGTACTTC,CASSPLLGGNYEQYF
.,TRBV5-1,TRBJ1-3,.,TGCGCCAGCAGCTCTCGGACCGGCTCTGGAAACACCATATATTTT,CASSSRTGSGNTIYF
.,TRBV6-1,TRBJ1-1,.,TGTGCCAGCAGTCCCACGGGGAGTGAAGCTTTCTTT,CASSPTGSEAFF
.,TRBV5-1,TRBJ2-3,.,TGCGCCAGCAGCTTGGCTGGGGTTAGCACAGATACGCAGTATTTT,CASSLAGVSTDTQYF
.,TRBV7-2,TRBJ2-7,.,TGTGCCAGCAGCCTTCCGGGTGGATACGAGCAGTACTTC,CASSLPGGYEQYF
.,TRBV5-1,TRBJ1-4,.,TGCGCCAGCAGCAAGGGACCAGATGGGGAAAAACTGTTTTTT,CASSKGPDGEKLFF
.,TRBV6-5,TRBJ1-6,once,TGTGCCAGCAGACGACAGACCAATTCACCCCTCCACTTT,CASRRQTNSPLHF
TRBD2,TRBV10-1,TRBJ2-7,.,TGCGCCAGCAGCCGGACTAGCGGGAGGGGCGAGCAGTACTTC,CASSRTSGRGEQYF
.,TRBV4-1,TRBJ1-2,.,TGCGCCAGCAGCCCGCAGGCAATCTCCTATGGCTACACCTTC,CASSPQAISYGYTF